This T cell receptor beta chain comes out of a study of blood T cell repertoires in COVID-19. In the study overall: Spain, Italy and the United States supplied samples that represented acute and convalescent COVID-19.

The germline V gene encodes CDR1 LNHNV and CDR2 YYDKDF (reference sequence). V was shortened by 3 bases and J by 2 bases, with 13 bases between the two germline ends. The CDR3 runs 15 residues. Produced via immunoSEQ multiplex PCR; TCRdb's table is partial and in-frame only. The sample lists about 230,000 clones; approximately 84% were seen once. Followed longitudinally, the Seattle patients had been enrolled during active infection. The sample taken for sequencing was peripheral blood. The chain has TRBV15 and TRBJ2-5, with a possible D match to TRBD1 (6 bases). This clonotype originated in a man aged 45-60 years with COVID-19, enrolled during active disease. DNA for the CDR3: TGTGCCACCAGCAGGCGGACAGCGCTTCAAGAGACCCAGTACTTC. Translated, it gives CATSRRTALQETQYF. The full variable domain, completed using reference TRBV15 and TRBJ2-5, is DAMVIQNPRYQVTQFGKPVTLSCSQTLNHNVMYWYQQKSSQAPKLLFHYYDKDFNNEADTPDNFQSRRPNTSFCFLDIRSPGLGDTAMYLCATSRRTALQETQYFGPGTRLLVL.